This T cell receptor (beta chain) emerged from a study of T cells after posttransplantation cyclophosphamide. Study-level results: Blood and skin or GI T cell repertoires showed limited TRB overlap. After PTCy, TRB diversity resembled that of CNI/methotrexate controls. Donor CD8+ memory clones often dominated recipient blood repertoires at later times.

The naive gate required viable CD3+CD4+ or CD3+CD8+ cells with CCR7+CD45RA+CD45RO-CD95-CD27+CD28+ phenotype. Peripheral blood was collected from the related graft donor on the marrow donation day. This clone was detected only once. Its antigen is unidentified. CDR1 is ENHRY, CDR2 SYGVKD, per germline. CDR3 length equals 14 residues. V shed 7 bases, J shed 9 bases, and the junction held 13 bases outside the gene matches. Clones were sequenced by immunoSEQ multiplex PCR, and TCRdb holds only the in-frame ones, with some missing. This repertoire shows more than 30,000 clones, 85% to 95% found once; its top ten account for approximately 0.25%.

Sequenced material: naive CD4+ T cells sorted from PBMCs. The rearrangement uses TRBV10-3 and TRBJ1-2; TRBD1 matches at 8 bases. The clonotype comes from a woman aged 55 to 70 in good health, CMV-negative, and a related stem cell transplant donor. The chain's CDR3 is CAIKPAEQGASYTF. The CDR3 DNA is TGTGCCATCAAGCCCGCCGAGCAGGGGGCTAGCTACACCTTC.